This record covers a single T cell receptor (beta chain). These data belong to a study of blood T cell repertoires in COVID-19. About the research overall: Sites in the United States, Italy and Spain provided acute and convalescent COVID-19 samples. Sources were T cells, B-cell-depleted T cells, or PBMCs; the material itself was cDNA or gDNA.

Under the authors' procedure: Reference gene primer amplification gave estimated nucleated cell counts. Data came from immunoSEQ multiplex PCR; TCRdb stores just in-frame clones and leaves some out. V, J and clone size are taken as reported in that table, and D and trimming were inferred from the DNA itself. The data show about 58,000 clones, 78% seen once. With 0 bases removed from V and 0 bases from J, the gap between germline ends came to 9 bases. The CDR3 spans 16 residues. CDR1 MDHEN and CDR2 SYDVKM come from the germline V gene. This sequence was found in a human donor in a cohort sampled during active COVID-19. The sequencing sample was made of peripheral blood. V gene TRBV28 combines with J gene TRBJ2-1, with D perhaps matching TRBD2 (5 bases). CDR3 sequence (DNA): TGTGCCAGCAGTTTATGGAGCGGAGTCTCCTACAATGAGCAGTTCTTC. Amino acid sequence: CASSLWSGVSYNEQFF.